The 7 T cell receptor beta chains given below trace back to one sample, sequenced in a study of blood T cell repertoires in COVID-19. This table comes from immunoSEQ multiplex PCR, and its TCRdb copy is limited to in-frame clones, with some not included. Of a few hundred thousand clones in the sample, approximately 86% were seen once. The source material was PBMCs or T cells enriched from blood (not recorded which). These receptors were taken from a woman aged 40-49 years with acute COVID-19.

As DNA, the CDR3 is TGCAGTGCTAGTGATCTAGCGGGGTACAATGAGCAGTTCTTC. Translated, it gives CSASDLAGYNEQFF. The gene calls are TRBV20-1 and TRBJ2-1; the match to TRBD2 covers 9 bases. The CDR3 consists of 14 residues. With 3 bases clipped from V and 4 bases from J, the junction kept 4 bases outside the gene matches. The germline V gene has CDR1 DFQATT and CDR2 SNEGSKA (reference sequence).

The chain carries TRBV6-5 and TRBJ1-3; no reliable D call. V shed 4 bases and J shed 0 bases, with 10 bases lying between them. Germline values: CDR1 MNHEY, CDR2 SVGAGI. This CDR3 region has 15 residues. CDR3 sequence (DNA): TGTGCCAGCAGTTCAAATGGGCTCTCTGGAAACACCATATATTTT. Amino acids: CASSSNGLSGNTIYF.

This chain links TRBV7-2 with TRBJ2-1; D is perhaps TRBD2 (5 bases). Trimming removed 3 bases at V and 9 bases at J, with 12 bases between. The V gene's germline CDR1 is SGHTA and CDR2 FQGNSA. The CDR3 loop spans 13 amino acids. The CDR3 DNA reads as TGTGCCAGCAGCTTCGGGGAATTGAGTGAGCAGTTCTTC. Translating gives CASSFGELSEQFF.

J is TRBJ2-7 and V is TRBV15, with 10 bases matching TRBD2. Germline V gene lookup returns CDR1 LNHNV and CDR2 YYDKDF (reference sequence). V was pared by 9 bases and J by 4 bases, with 3 bases of the junction left unmatched. This CDR3 region has 12 residues. CDR3 protein: CATSSGSYEQYF. In nucleotides, the CDR3 is TGTGCCACGTCTAGCGGGAGTTACGAGCAGTACTTC.

The V gene is TRBV7-2, the J gene TRBJ1-6; perhaps TRBD1 as D (6 bases). Germline values: CDR1 SGHTA, CDR2 FQGNSA. Trimming removed 4 bases from V and 10 bases from J, with 11 bases in between. The CDR3 extends over 13 amino acids. CDR3 bases: TGTGCCAGCAGCTACCGGGACACATCACCCCTCCACTTT. Amino acid sequence: CASSYRDTSPLHF.

This clone was seen only once. The V call is TRBV29-1, the J call TRBJ1-2; 10 bases align to TRBD1. The CDR3 loop spans 13 amino acids. With 4 bases clipped from V and 9 bases from J, the junction kept 8 bases outside the gene matches. The germline V gene encodes CDR1 SQVTM and CDR2 ANQGSEA. In DNA, the CDR3 is TGCAGCGTTGTCGGGACAGGGGTTGAGAGCTACACCTTC. It is translated as CSVVGTGVESYTF.

This chain links TRBV10-2 with TRBJ2-5, with D perhaps matching TRBD2 (6 bases). This CDR3 is built from 17 residues. V was clipped by 2 bases and J by 5 bases, with 21 bases between them. In germline, CDR1 is WSHSY, CDR2 SAAADI. The DNA for the CDR3 is TGCGCCAGCAGTGAGGGGACGGGGAGGAATCGTAGGGAGACCCAGTACTTC. As protein: CASSEGTGRNRRETQYF.